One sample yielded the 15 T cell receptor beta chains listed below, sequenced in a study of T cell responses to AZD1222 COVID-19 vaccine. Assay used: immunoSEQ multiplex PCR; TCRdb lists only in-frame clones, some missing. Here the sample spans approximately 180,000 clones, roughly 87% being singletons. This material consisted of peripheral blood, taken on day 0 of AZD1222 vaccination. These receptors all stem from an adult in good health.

CDR3 bases: TGTGCCAGCAGCTTTGGACTAGGCCCAGATACGCAGTATTTT. This gives the protein CASSFGLGPDTQYF. The chain uses TRBV7-2 and TRBJ2-3, with 7 bases aligning to TRBD2. Unmatched junction bases numbered 4, after V lost 3 bases and J lost 4 bases. Germline CDR1 SGHTA, CDR2 FQGNSA. The CDR3 has 14 amino acids.

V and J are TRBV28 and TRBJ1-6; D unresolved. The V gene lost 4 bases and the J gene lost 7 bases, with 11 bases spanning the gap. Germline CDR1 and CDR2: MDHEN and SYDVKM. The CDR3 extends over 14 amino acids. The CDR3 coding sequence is TGTGCCAGCAGTTCCCCTGGATCCAATTCACCCCTCCACTTT. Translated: CASSSPGSNSPLHF.

In DNA form, the CDR3 reads TGTGCCAGCAGCTTTCGACAGACTCGGGGAAACACCATATATTTT. Encoded protein: CASSFRQTRGNTIYF. The gene calls are TRBV7-9 and TRBJ1-3, with a possible D match to TRBD1 (5 bases). The germline V and J ends were trimmed by 3 bases and 4 bases, with 13 bases remaining between them. Germline-derived CDR1 and CDR2 are SEHNR and FQNEAQ (reference sequence). The CDR3 runs to 15 residues.

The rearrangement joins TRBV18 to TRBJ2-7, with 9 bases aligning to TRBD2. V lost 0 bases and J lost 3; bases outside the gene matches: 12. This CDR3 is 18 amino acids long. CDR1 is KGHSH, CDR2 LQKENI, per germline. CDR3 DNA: TGTGCCAGCTCACCACCGGGGCTCGCGGGAGGGAAGGACTACGAGCAGTACTTC. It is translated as CASSPPGLAGGKDYEQYF. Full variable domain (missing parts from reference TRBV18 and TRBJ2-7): NAGVMQNPRHLVRRRGQEARLRCSPMKGHSHVYWYRQLPEEGLKFMVYLQKENIIDESGMPKERFSAEFPKEGPSILRIQQVVRGDSAAYFCASSPPGLAGGKDYEQYFGPGTRLTVT.

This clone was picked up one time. DNA of the CDR3: TGTGCCAGCCACCGGCAGGGCCCCAATGAGCAGTTCTTC. Protein sequence: CASHRQGPNEQFF. This sequence joins TRBV28 and TRBJ2-1; D is possibly TRBD1 (5 bases). The CDR3 has 13 amino acids. V was cut by 8 bases and J by 6 bases, with 14 bases left in between. Germline lookup yields CDR1 MDHEN and CDR2 SYDVKM.

CDR3 DNA sequence: TGTGCCAGTAGTATACCCCGGGACATAGAGAACACTGAAGCTTTCTTT. Translated: CASSIPRDIENTEAFF. This rearrangement joins TRBV19 to TRBJ1-1, with D perhaps matching TRBD1 (6 bases). Looked up from germline, CDR1 is LNHDA and CDR2 is SQIVND (reference sequence). The CDR3 totals 16 residues. V dropped 2 bases and J dropped 1 base, with 14 bases sitting between them.

CDR3 residues: CASSPPTAGGVEQFF. As DNA, the CDR3 is TGTGCCAGCAGTCCCCCCACAGCGGGAGGCGTAGAGCAGTTCTTC. V and J are TRBV27 and TRBJ2-1, with TRBD2 matching over 9 bases. CDR1 and CDR2 (germline): MNHEY, SMNVEV (reference sequence). The CDR3 sequence is 15 residues long. Trimming took 5 bases from V and 10 from J; bases not matched to a gene: 12.

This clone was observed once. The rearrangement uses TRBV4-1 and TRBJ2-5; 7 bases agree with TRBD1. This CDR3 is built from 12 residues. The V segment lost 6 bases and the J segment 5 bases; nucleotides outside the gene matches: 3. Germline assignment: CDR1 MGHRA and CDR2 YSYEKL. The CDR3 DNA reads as TGCGCCAGCAGAGGGACAGCTGAGACCCAGTACTTC. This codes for CASRGTAETQYF.

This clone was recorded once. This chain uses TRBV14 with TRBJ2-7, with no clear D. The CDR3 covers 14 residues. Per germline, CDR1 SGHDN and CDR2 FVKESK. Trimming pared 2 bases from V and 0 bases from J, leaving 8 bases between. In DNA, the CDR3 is TGTGCCAGCAGCCAATTCCGTAGCTCCTACGAGCAGTACTTC. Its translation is CASSQFRSSYEQYF.

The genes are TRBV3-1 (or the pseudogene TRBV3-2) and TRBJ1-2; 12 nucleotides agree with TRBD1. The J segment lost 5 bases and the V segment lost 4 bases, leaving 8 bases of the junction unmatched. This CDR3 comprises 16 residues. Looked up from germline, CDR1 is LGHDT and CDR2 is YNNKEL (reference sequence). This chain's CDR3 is CASSPQGTGGWYGYTF. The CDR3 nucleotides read TGTGCCAGCAGCCCCCAAGGGACAGGGGGCTGGTATGGCTACACCTTC.

CDR3 loop: CASRGGNTGELFF. CDR3 sequence (DNA): TGCGCCAGCAGGGGAGGGAACACCGGGGAGCTGTTTTTT. V gene TRBV5-1 combines with J gene TRBJ2-2; weak D call: TRBD2 (6 bases). CDR1 is SGHRS, CDR2 YFSETQ, per germline. V shed 5 bases and J shed 1 base, with 6 bases lying between them. The CDR3 sequence is 13 residues long.

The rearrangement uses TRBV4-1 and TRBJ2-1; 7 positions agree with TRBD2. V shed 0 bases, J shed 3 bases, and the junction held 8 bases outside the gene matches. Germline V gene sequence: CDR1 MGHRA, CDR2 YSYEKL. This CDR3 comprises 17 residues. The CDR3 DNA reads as TGCGCCAGCAGCCAAGATTGGGGCCAGCGGGGCTACAATGAGCAGTTCTTC. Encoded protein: CASSQDWGQRGYNEQFF.

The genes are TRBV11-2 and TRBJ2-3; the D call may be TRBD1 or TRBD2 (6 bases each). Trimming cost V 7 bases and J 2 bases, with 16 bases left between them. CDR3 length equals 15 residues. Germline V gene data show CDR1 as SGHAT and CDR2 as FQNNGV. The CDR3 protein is CASTQRGVITDTQYF. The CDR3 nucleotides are TGTGCCAGCACCCAGAGGGGGGTGATCACAGATACGCAGTATTTT.

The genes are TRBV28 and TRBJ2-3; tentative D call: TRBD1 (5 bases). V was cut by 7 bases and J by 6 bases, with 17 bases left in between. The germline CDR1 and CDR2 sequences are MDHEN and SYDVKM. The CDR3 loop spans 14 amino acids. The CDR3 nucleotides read TGTGCCAGCAAGGCCCTGCCAGGGCGGGATACGCAGTATTTT. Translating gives CASKALPGRDTQYF.

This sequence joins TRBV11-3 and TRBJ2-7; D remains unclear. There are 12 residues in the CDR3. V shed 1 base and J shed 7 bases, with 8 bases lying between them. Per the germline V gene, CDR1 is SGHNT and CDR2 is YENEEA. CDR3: CASSLGRSEQYF. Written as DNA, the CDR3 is TGTGCCAGCAGCTTAGGACGTAGTGAGCAGTACTTC.